This T cell receptor (beta chain) is from a study of OX40 agonist ivuxolimab in advanced cancers. Overall study context: Prior checkpoint blockade (anti-PD-1, anti-PD-L1 or anti-CTLA-4) was permitted; under 50% had it. Partial responses were recorded for three patients, including one with hepatocellular carcinoma and two with cutaneous melanoma.

Sequenced by immunoSEQ multiplex PCR; TCRdb stores in-frame clones only, minus some. The table has approximately 70,000 clones, about 82% seen once. Regarding the study as a whole: Circulating CD4+ and CD8+ T cells showed clonal expansion by week 6 at 0.1 to 3.0 mg/kg.

The germline CDR1 and CDR2 sequences are SQVTM and ANQGSEA. This CDR3 has 13 residues. V lost 5 bases to trimming and J lost 3 bases, with 13 bases between them. On this clone itself: Its specificity is not known.

The receptor was derived from an adult with an advanced solid tumor such as melanoma, head and neck, liver or kidney cancer. The sequencing used CD4+ or CD8+ T cells sorted from blood, collected in a trial of the OX40 agonist ivuxolimab. The gene calls are TRBV29-1 and TRBJ1-2; TRBD1 is a possible D gene (5 bases). The CDR3 region is CSVRGESDYGYTF. In DNA, the CDR3 is TGCAGCGTTCGGGGGGAATCCGACTATGGCTACACCTTC.